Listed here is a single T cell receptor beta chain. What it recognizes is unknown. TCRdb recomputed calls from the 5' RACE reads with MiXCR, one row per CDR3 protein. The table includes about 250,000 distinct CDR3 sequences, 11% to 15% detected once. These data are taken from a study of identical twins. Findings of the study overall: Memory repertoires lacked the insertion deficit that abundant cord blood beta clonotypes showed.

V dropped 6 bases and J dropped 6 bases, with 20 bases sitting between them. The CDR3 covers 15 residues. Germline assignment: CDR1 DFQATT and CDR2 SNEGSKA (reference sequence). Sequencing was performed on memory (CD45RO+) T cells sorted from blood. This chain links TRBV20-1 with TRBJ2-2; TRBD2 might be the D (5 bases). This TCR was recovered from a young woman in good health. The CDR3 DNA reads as TGCAGTGCCGGTCGGGGTTTCGCTTCCCCCGGGGAGCTGTTTTTT. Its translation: CSAGRGFASPGELFF.